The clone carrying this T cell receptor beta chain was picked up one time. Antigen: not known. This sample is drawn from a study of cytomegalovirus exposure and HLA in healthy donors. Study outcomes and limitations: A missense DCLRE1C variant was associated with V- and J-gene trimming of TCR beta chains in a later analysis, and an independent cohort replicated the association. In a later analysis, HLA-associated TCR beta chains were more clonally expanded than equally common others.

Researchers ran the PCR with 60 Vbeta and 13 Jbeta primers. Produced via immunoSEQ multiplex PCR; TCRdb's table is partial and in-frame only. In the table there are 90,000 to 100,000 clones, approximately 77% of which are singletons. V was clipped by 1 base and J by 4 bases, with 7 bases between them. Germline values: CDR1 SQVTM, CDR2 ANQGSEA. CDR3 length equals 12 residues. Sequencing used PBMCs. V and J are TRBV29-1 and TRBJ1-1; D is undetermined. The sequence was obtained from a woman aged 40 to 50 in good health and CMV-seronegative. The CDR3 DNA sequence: TGCAGCGTTGAAGGAGGGTTCACTGAAGCTTTCTTT. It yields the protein CSVEGGFTEAFF.